This T cell receptor beta chain comes out of a study of regulatory T cells in long-lasting Graves disease. The study, taken as a whole, reports: New patients shared fewer public clonotypes (roughly 1,000) than persistent patients did (roughly 2,500).

Time point defined: newly diagnosed GD, antithyroid drugs for less than 3 months. Preparation of the TCR library used RNA extracted from PBMCs. In its sample, this clonotype was seen many times. What it binds is unknown. Libraries of TCR beta came from iRepertoire HTBI primers plus Arm-PCR of CDR3 regions. Each CDR3 protein is one row after TCRdb ran MiXCR on the multiplex PCR reads. The table shows roughly 500,000 distinct CDR3 sequences, with approximately 15% occurring only once. CDR3 size: 15 residues. Trimming took off 2 bases at V and 0 bases at J, with 10 bases between the two ends. Germline CDR1 is SGHKS and CDR2 is YYEKEE (reference sequence). The same data also contributed to another study, on T cells in Graves' hyperthyroidism and ophthalmopathy.

The sequence was obtained from a woman aged 50 to 65 with Graves disease. The sample was peripheral blood mononuclear cells (PBMCs), taken at new diagnosis, from a patient treated with antithyroid drugs. The chain links TRBV5-5 to TRBJ2-3; D not certain. The CDR3 spells CASSFTHPSTDTQYF. The CDR3 nucleotides read TGTGCCAGCAGCTTCACCCATCCTAGCACAGATACGCAGTATTTT.